The T cell receptor (beta chain) under discussion was sequenced for a study of blood T cell repertoires in COVID-19 (dated by TCRdb to about 2020). With respect to the entire study: Samples covering the acute and convalescent phases of COVID-19 were provided by collaborators in the United States, Italy and Spain. Samples were obtained from the ongoing ImmuneRACE study (first 160 participants) and from roughly 1,300 subjects provided by 6 global collaborators. The repertoires were released in a freely available public database intended as a resource for research on the immune response to SARS-CoV-2. A de-identified subject ID, COVID-19 status, age in years and sex were almost always included in the sample metadata. Where available, HLA class I and class II types were obtained from metadata supplied by the sample provider rather than from assay-based typing. The prospective study material was composed of cDNA or gDNA derived from T cells, B-cell-depleted T cells, or PBMCs. The dataset comprised deeply sampled blood TCRbeta repertoires from subjects exposed to, actively infected with, or recovered from COVID-19.

V was cut back by 1 base and J by 5 bases, leaving a gap of 14 bases between them. The CDR3 goes from the cysteine to the phenylalanine over 15 residues. The read is trimmed to its CDR3 DNA, 45 bases read in frame from base 1. Taken from the germline V gene, the CDR1 and CDR2 loops are SGHTA and FQGNSA. Collaborating institutions collected whole blood in K2EDTA tubes following their own protocols. For TCRbeta analysis, collaborator samples were shipped as frozen whole blood, as isolated PBMCs, or as DNA extracted from either sample type. A note on this clone: Its recognized antigen is unknown. Qualities for individual bases were not recorded, and no much larger clone is one base off.

The immunoSEQ Assay, a bias-controlled multiplex PCR, was used to amplify TCRbeta CDR3 regions from genomic DNA. The original methods were these. Nucleated cell counts per sample were estimated from amplification of reference gene primers within the assay. To quantify the absolute abundance of each unique TCRbeta CDR3 rearrangement, sequence reads were collapsed and filtered. For each sample, productive Simpson clonality was calculated by taking the square root of Simpson's diversity index across productive rearrangements. Sourced from immuneACCESS, this table was stored by TCRdb with only in-frame sequences that have V and J called. A share of the clones is absent; for the studies checked, an unresolved V gene accounts for under half, and the remainder has no known explanation. V and J calls and clone size follow that table, whereas D and trimming were derived from the DNA. In all, the sample holds about 44,000 clones, and about nine tenths of those were seen once. Roughly 21% of the sample rests with the top ten.

Paper-wide results and their limitations: The amount of clinical and demographic metadata varied by source and participant and was provided uncurated.

Rearrangement joined TRBV7-2 to TRBJ1-1, with the D gene not confidently named. The clonotype was recovered from a woman older than 75 in a cohort sampled during active or convalescent COVID-19. The sample was peripheral blood. The CDR3 here reads CASSLDNSAGTEAFF. The bases read TGTGCCAGCAGCTTAGATAACTCTGCGGGAACTGAAGCTTTCTTT. The CDR3, completed at both ends by the reference TRBV7-2 and TRBJ1-1 genes, gives the full variable domain GAGVSQSPSNKVTEKGKDVELRCDPISGHTALYWYRQSLGQGLEFLIYFQGNSAPDKSGLPSDRFSAERTGGSVSTLTIQRTQQEDSAVYLCASSLDNSAGTEAFFGQGTRLTVV.